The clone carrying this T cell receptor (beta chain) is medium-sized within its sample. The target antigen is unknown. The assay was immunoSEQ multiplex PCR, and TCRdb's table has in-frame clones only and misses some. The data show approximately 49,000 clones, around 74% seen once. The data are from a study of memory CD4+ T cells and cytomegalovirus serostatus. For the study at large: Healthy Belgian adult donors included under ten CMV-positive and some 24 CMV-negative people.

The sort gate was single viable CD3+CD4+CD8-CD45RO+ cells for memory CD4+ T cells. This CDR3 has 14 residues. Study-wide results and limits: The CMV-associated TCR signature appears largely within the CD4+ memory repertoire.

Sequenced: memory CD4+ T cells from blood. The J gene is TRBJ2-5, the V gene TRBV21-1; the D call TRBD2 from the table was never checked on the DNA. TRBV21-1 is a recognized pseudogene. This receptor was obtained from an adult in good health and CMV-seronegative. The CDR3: CARGPLADQETQYF. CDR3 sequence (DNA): TGTGCCAGAGGGCCACTAGCTGACCAAGAGACCCAGTACTTC.